Each of the 29 T cell receptor beta chains below was sequenced from the same sample in a study of T cell changes during pregnancy in multiple sclerosis. Assay: immunoSEQ multiplex PCR; the TCRdb copy retains only in-frame clones and omits some. Among 100,000 or so clones, 85% to 95% were seen once, and the ten largest hold 0.7% to 0.9%. Sequencing used peripheral blood, obtained before pregnancy. Receptor source: a female donor with multiple sclerosis, enrolled in a pregnancy study.

The chain links TRBV28 to TRBJ1-1; 9 bases are a match to TRBD1. Germline trimming cut 3 bases from V and 4 bases from J; bases unmatched to any gene: 9. This CDR3 spans 16 amino acids. In germline, CDR1 is MDHEN, CDR2 SYDVKM. CDR3 loop: CASSFPSGTGTTEAFF. Here the CDR3 DNA reads TGTGCCAGCAGTTTCCCGTCCGGGACAGGGACCACTGAAGCTTTCTTT.

The chain uses TRBV14 and TRBJ2-7; 14 bases are a match to TRBD2. The junction had 12 bases not matched to a gene; V was cut back by 0 bases and J by 5 bases. CDR1 and CDR2 (germline): SGHDN, FVKESK. The CDR3 is made up of 19 amino acids. DNA for the CDR3: TGTGCCAGCAGCCAAGATCGGGCCGGGACTAGCGGGAGACAGAACGAGCAGTACTTC. It yields the protein CASSQDRAGTSGRQNEQYF.

The rearrangement uses TRBV6-5 and TRBJ2-7, with 7 bases lining up with TRBD2. The junction had 10 bases not matched to a gene; V was cut back by 0 bases and J by 5 bases. The CDR3 is 16 residues long. Per germline, CDR1 MNHEY and CDR2 SVGAGI. The CDR3 nucleotides read TGTGCCAGCAGTTACTCGATGTCCGGGGGGAAGAACGAGCAGTACTTC. The encoded protein is CASSYSMSGGKNEQYF.

The DNA of the CDR3 is TGCAGCGTTGCCAGCGGGAGTTCGCGGGGGCAGTTCTTC. As protein: CSVASGSSRGQFF. This sequence joins TRBV29-1 and TRBJ2-1; 8 bases map to TRBD2. The CDR3 spans 13 residues. Germline V gives CDR1 SQVTM, CDR2 ANQGSEA. V trimming: 4 bases; J trimming: 12 bases; junction bases outside the gene matches: 11.

The chain is built from TRBV27 and TRBJ1-1, with TRBD1 as a possible D gene (6 bases). The CDR3 consists of 16 residues. Per the germline V gene, CDR1 is MNHEY and CDR2 is SMNVEV (reference sequence). Trimming pared 5 bases from V and 0 bases from J, leaving 16 bases between. DNA for the CDR3: TGTGCCAGCAGTCCCCAAACGACAGGCATGAACACTGAAGCTTTCTTT. Amino acids: CASSPQTTGMNTEAFF.

V and J are TRBV27 and TRBJ2-7; TRBD2 aligns across 7 bases. The CDR3 contains 15 residues. Trimming at V came to 3 bases and at J to 4 bases, leaving 9 bases not matched to a gene. Germline loops: CDR1 MNHEY, CDR2 SMNVEV (reference sequence). CDR3 DNA: TGTGCCAGCAGTTTTTTGGGGGAGGGACCTTACGAGCAGTACTTC. As protein: CASSFLGEGPYEQYF.

This chain uses TRBV27 with TRBJ1-4; 9 nucleotides agree with TRBD1. The CDR3 totals 13 residues. Trimming at V came to 7 bases and at J to 7 bases, leaving 4 bases not matched to a gene. CDR1 is MNHEY, CDR2 SMNVEV, per germline (reference sequence). The CDR3 DNA sequence: TGTGCCAGCACACAGGGGGCTTTTGAAAAACTGTTTTTT. Protein sequence: CASTQGAFEKLFF.

As concerns this clone: A clone one base away is much larger, so this may be a read error. The chain combines TRBV28 with TRBJ1-1; possibly TRBD1 for D (5 bases). The germline V gene encodes CDR1 MDHEN and CDR2 SYDVKM. V was pared by 3 bases and J by 5 bases, with 10 bases between. The CDR3 has 13 amino acids. The CDR3 reads CASSFRGGTEAFF. The CDR3, as DNA: TGTGCCAGCAGTTTCCGGGGGGGAACTGAAGCTTTCTTT.

This rearrangement joins TRBV11-2 to TRBJ2-3; D gene unclear. CDR1 is SGHAT and CDR2 is FQNNGV in the germline V gene. The CDR3 is made up of 12 amino acids. Trimming took off 5 bases at V and 3 bases at J, with 6 bases between the two ends. The CDR3 nucleotides read TGTGCCAGCAGCATAATTACAGATACGCAGTATTTT. It yields the protein CASSIITDTQYF.

The chain couples TRBV2 to TRBJ2-7; D perhaps matches TRBD2 (5 bases). The CDR3 consists of 12 residues. The V end was cut by 7 bases, the J end by 3 bases, with 10 bases between. In germline, CDR1 is SNHLY, CDR2 FYNNEI. The CDR3, as DNA: TGTGCCAGCACGAGCGGATACTACGAGCAGTACTTC. Translation: CASTSGYYEQYF.

The rearrangement links TRBV19 to TRBJ1-1; 9 nucleotides match TRBD1. This CDR3 comprises 15 residues. Trimming cost V 6 bases and J 1 base; bases outside gene matches: 6. The germline V gene encodes CDR1 LNHDA and CDR2 SQIVND (reference sequence). The CDR3 here is CASRIPGQGNTEAFF. The CDR3, as DNA: TGTGCCAGTAGAATTCCGGGACAGGGGAACACTGAAGCTTTCTTT.

V and J are TRBV7-9 and TRBJ2-7, with D possibly matching TRBD2 (6 bases). V gave up 5 bases and J gave up 2 bases, with 16 bases separating them. Per germline, CDR1 SEHNR and CDR2 FQNEAQ (reference sequence). The CDR3 extends over 15 amino acids. The CDR3 loop is CASSHASRETYEQYF. DNA of the CDR3: TGTGCCAGCAGCCACGCAAGCCGGGAGACCTACGAGCAGTACTTC.

Only one count was recorded for this clone. V is TRBV2 and J is TRBJ1-2, with D uncertain. V was pared by 3 bases and J by 7 bases, with 12 bases between. This CDR3 is 13 amino acids long. The germline gives CDR1 SNHLY, CDR2 FYNNEI. This chain's CDR3 is CASSDGPYRGYTF. The DNA of the CDR3 is TGTGCCAGCAGTGATGGGCCTTACCGTGGCTACACCTTC.

The chain couples TRBV6-4 to TRBJ2-1; D gene ambiguous. Trimming removed 4 bases from V and 2 bases from J, with 9 bases in between. This CDR3 is built from 14 residues. CDR1 and CDR2 from the germline V gene are MRHNA and SNTAGT. Here the CDR3 reads CASSAELTYNEQFF. The CDR3 DNA sequence: TGTGCCAGCAGTGCCGAACTGACCTACAATGAGCAGTTCTTC.

Concerning this clone: Other DNA sequences in the same sample also yield this CDR3. The rearrangement links TRBV27 to TRBJ1-5; the match to TRBD1 covers 7 bases. With V trimmed by 3 bases and J by 4 bases, 3 bases remained unmatched. Per germline, CDR1 MNHEY and CDR2 SMNVEV (reference sequence). The CDR3 runs 14 residues. The CDR3 DNA sequence: TGTGCCAGCAGTTTGGGGACAGCAAATCAGCCCCAGCATTTT. It specifies CASSLGTANQPQHF.

The chain combines TRBV4-2 with TRBJ1-1, with D possibly being TRBD1 (6 bases). The CDR3 extends over 14 amino acids. V was cut by 5 bases and J by 1 base, with 11 bases left in between. CDR1 is LGHNA, CDR2 YNFKEQ, per germline. CDR3 region: CASSVGQQNTEAFF. The DNA of the CDR3 is TGTGCCAGCAGCGTCGGACAGCAGAACACTGAAGCTTTCTTT.

The count of this clone is one. CDR3 amino acids: CASSLTGTTMGYTF. CDR3 sequence (DNA): TGCGCCAGCAGCTTAACCGGGACAACCATGGGCTACACCTTC. The chain carries TRBV5-1 and TRBJ1-2, with D perhaps TRBD1 (6 bases). V lost 2 bases and J lost 8, with 16 bases in between. The CDR3 sequence is 14 residues long. CDR1 SGHRS and CDR2 YFSETQ come from the germline V gene. The complete variable domain, with remaining parts taken from reference TRBV5-1 and TRBJ1-2, reads KAGVTQTPRYLIKTRGQQVTLSCSPISGHRSVSWYQQTPGQGLQFLFEYFSETQRNKGNFPGRFSGRQFSNSRSEMNVSTLELGDSALYLCASSLTGTTMGYTFGSGTRLTVV.

This rearrangement joins TRBV7-9 to TRBJ2-1; 13 nucleotides align to TRBD2. The J segment lost 2 bases and the V segment lost 6 bases, leaving 7 bases of the junction unmatched. The CDR3 has 17 residues. Per germline, CDR1 SEHNR and CDR2 FQNEAQ (reference sequence). CDR3 amino acids: CASSNGGLAGTYNEQFF. The CDR3 DNA is TGTGCCAGCAGTAACGGGGGACTAGCGGGAACCTACAATGAGCAGTTCTTC.

This chain connects TRBV9 to TRBJ2-1; perhaps TRBD2 as D (6 bases). Germline V gene lookup returns CDR1 SGDLS and CDR2 YYNGEE. This CDR3 comprises 15 residues. V gave up 4 bases and J gave up 7 bases, with 18 bases separating them. The CDR3 reads CASSLTSGPRNEQFF. CDR3 coding DNA: TGTGCCAGCAGCTTGACTAGTGGCCCTCGGAATGAGCAGTTCTTC.

V is TRBV7-2 and J is TRBJ2-3; no definite D call. Looked up from germline, CDR1 is SGHTA and CDR2 is FQGNSA. Trimming took off 3 bases at V and 5 bases at J, with 9 bases between the two ends. The CDR3 length is 13 residues. The CDR3, as DNA: TGTGCCAGCAGCTTTTCGGTTGAAGATACGCAGTATTTT. Translating gives CASSFSVEDTQYF.

The chain carries TRBV30 and TRBJ1-5; 7 nucleotides match TRBD1. The germline V gene has CDR1 GTSNPN and CDR2 SVGIG (reference sequence). This CDR3 spans 14 amino acids. The V segment lost 2 bases and the J segment 4 bases; nucleotides outside the gene matches: 5. The CDR3 region has the DNA TGTGCCTGGAGTCTTGGACAGGCGAATCAGCCCCAGCATTTT. This translates into CAWSLGQANQPQHF.

The chain combines TRBV2 with TRBJ1-5; D is possibly TRBD1 (5 bases). Per germline, CDR1 SNHLY and CDR2 FYNNEI. The germline V and J ends were trimmed by 4 bases and 6 bases, with 16 bases remaining between them. The CDR3 covers 15 residues. CDR3 nucleotide sequence: TGTGCCAGCAGTGCCGCGGGCGCGGGGGTTCAGCCCCAGCATTTT. It encodes CASSAAGAGVQPQHF.

This rearrangement joins TRBV4-2 to TRBJ2-3; D is perhaps TRBD1 (6 bases). This CDR3 region has 18 residues. Looked up from germline, CDR1 is LGHNA and CDR2 is YNFKEQ. Trimming pared 1 base from V and 2 bases from J, leaving 19 bases between. This CDR3 reads CASSQVYRVGGSTDTQYF. CDR3 DNA: TGTGCCAGCAGCCAAGTCTACAGGGTCGGCGGATCCACAGATACGCAGTATTTT.

The rearrangement links TRBV9 to TRBJ2-7, with 12 bases aligning to TRBD2. The V gene end was trimmed by 4 bases and the J gene end by 0 bases; junction bases not matched to a gene: 8. Germline V gives CDR1 SGDLS, CDR2 YYNGEE. The CDR3 contains 17 residues. The DNA for the CDR3 is TGTGCCAGCAGCCCGGGACTAGCGGGCCTACCCTCCTACGAGCAGTACTTC. Translated, it gives CASSPGLAGLPSYEQYF.

V is TRBV13 and J is TRBJ2-1, with TRBD2 matching over 11 bases. V lost 5 bases and J lost 12; bases outside the gene matches: 15. The germline V gene has CDR1 PRHDT and CDR2 FYEKMQ (reference sequence). CDR3 length: 16 residues. CDR3: CASSPEGTSGPGGQFF. The CDR3 DNA reads as TGTGCCAGCAGCCCCGAGGGGACTAGCGGTCCCGGGGGGCAGTTCTTC.

The chain uses TRBV29-1 and TRBJ1-2, with D perhaps TRBD1 (5 bases). V lost 4 bases, J lost 3 bases, and 12 bases lay in between. The length of the CDR3 is 13 residues. Germline assignment: CDR1 SQVTM and CDR2 ANQGSEA. In DNA, the CDR3 is TGCAGCGTTGGTGGGGGGAGAGACTATGGCTACACCTTC. Translated, it gives CSVGGGRDYGYTF.

This rearrangement joins TRBV7-6 to TRBJ2-1; D perhaps matches TRBD2 (5 bases). The V gene lost 1 base and the J gene lost 2 bases, with 30 bases spanning the gap. Germline CDR1 reads SGHVS; CDR2 reads FNYEAQ. CDR3 size: 22 residues. In DNA, the CDR3 is TGTGCCAGCAGCTTAGGATTTCCGTCACGTTTGCTAGAGCGGCCTGCCTACAATGAGCAGTTCTTC. This encodes CASSLGFPSRLLERPAYNEQFF.

The chain carries TRBV27 and TRBJ2-7; 9 positions agree with TRBD1. Germline assignment: CDR1 MNHEY and CDR2 SMNVEV (reference sequence). The CDR3 is made up of 19 amino acids. Germline trimming cut 2 bases from V and 2 bases from J; bases unmatched to any gene: 16. The CDR3 sequence is CASSLTGGYRGQKTYEQYF. The CDR3 nucleotides read TGTGCCAGCAGTTTAACAGGGGGCTACAGGGGGCAAAAGACCTACGAGCAGTACTTC.

This chain joins TRBV18 and TRBJ2-1, with 11 bases fitting TRBD2. After removal of 6 bases from V and 5 bases from J, the junction contained 3 bases not matched to a gene. CDR1 and CDR2 from the germline V gene are KGHSH and LQKENI. The CDR3 has 14 residues. CDR3 sequence reads: CASSGTSGHNEQFF. CDR3 DNA: TGTGCCAGCTCCGGGACTAGCGGTCACAATGAGCAGTTCTTC.